The entry below gives a single T cell receptor beta chain sequence along with its context. These data belong to a study of chemoradiotherapy in HPV16-positive cancers. Background on the study: Functional T-cell assays on a couple of HPV16-positive patients' cells defined candidate HPV-specific clones and common TCR motifs.

CDR3 length equals 13 residues. Germline assignment: CDR1 MGHDK and CDR2 SYGVNS. V lost 4 bases and J 0 bases, leaving 5 bases between the germline ends. Some clones are missing from TCRdb's copy, which holds only in-frame ones; the method was immunoSEQ multiplex PCR. Of about 14,000 clones in the sample, roughly 90% were seen once. The sample here was tumor tissue, taken from a patient who underwent chemoradiotherapy. The sequence derives from a human donor with HPV-associated anogenital cancer. The chain employs TRBV25-1 and TRBJ2-3; D unclear. The CDR3 region is CASSAPSTDTQYF. In DNA, the CDR3 is TGTGCCAGCAGTGCCCCTAGCACAGATACGCAGTATTTT.